This T cell receptor (beta chain) was documented in a study of shared clonotypes between healthy human individuals. Several immunoSEQ 96-well plates shared each subset's DNA, each plate a replicate. Using immunoSEQ multiplex PCR, the repertoire was profiled, and TCRdb retains in-frame clones only, with some absent. The sample shows more than 2 million clones, almost 96% of them seen only once. Healthy HIV-negative adults without recent acute infections or vaccinations served as donors. As concerns this clone: The antigen is unknown.

Study conclusions and caveats: Several donors shared around 5% of their naive CD4 clonotypes. It was anticipated that sequencing depth would influence how many clonotypes donors shared.

Germline assignment: CDR1 SGHVS and CDR2 FQNEAQ. This CDR3 region has 13 residues. Trimming removed 6 bases at V and 5 bases at J, with 13 bases between. The rearrangement joins TRBV7-8 to TRBJ2-5; a possible D gene is TRBD2 (6 bases). The sequenced sample consisted of naive CD4+ T cells sorted from blood. Sample subset: CD45RA+ positively selected. The receptor was derived from a man in his late teens or twenties in good health. CDR3 sequence (DNA): TGTGCCAGCAGGTCCCCGGGGAGGGAGACCCAGTACTTC. Translating gives CASRSPGRETQYF.